This T cell receptor beta chain was captured by sequencing in a study of T cells expressing NK-cell markers. For the study at large: Researchers got TCR beta repertoires out of sorted CD3+CD56+NKG2C+, CD3+CD56+NKG2C- and CD3+CD56-NKG2C+ T cells. Study observations and caveats: It was still unclear whether expanded NKG2C+ T cell clones were HCMV specific.

From germline, CDR1 is SGHRS and CDR2 YFSETQ. CDR3 length: 15 residues. From the 5' RACE reads, TCRdb lists one entry per CDR3 protein and no DNA. This table holds almost 450,000 distinct CDR3 sequences. Concerning this clonotype: Its antigen is currently unknown.

This receptor was identified in a woman between 18 and 70 years old in good health. What was sequenced was blood T cells: a sorted CD56 or NKG2C T cell subset, CD4+ or CD8+ T cells, or bulk PBMC T cells (not recorded which). This chain uses TRBV5-1 with TRBJ2-7; TCRdb indicates TRBD2, and absent DNA this call remains unverified. The CDR3 spells CASSLPRLAGNEQYF.